What follows is one TCR beta chain and its context. The assay was immunoSEQ multiplex PCR, and TCRdb's table has in-frame clones only and misses some. This table has approximately 58,000 clones, roughly nine tenths appearing once. The entry originates in a study of control samples from healthy donors and cancer patients. Sequencing was carried out using PBMCs. The sequence derives from a man aged 55-75 years with head and neck cancer.

The chain's CDR3 is CASSSLGPLNTEAFF. The DNA of the CDR3 is TGTGCCAGCAGCTCCCTGGGCCCGCTGAACACTGAAGCTTTCTTT. The gene calls are TRBV5-5 and TRBJ1-1; D gene ambiguous. Trimming cost V 3 bases and J 0 bases, with 12 bases left between them. The CDR3 is made up of 15 amino acids. Germline lookup yields CDR1 SGHKS and CDR2 YYEKEE (reference sequence).